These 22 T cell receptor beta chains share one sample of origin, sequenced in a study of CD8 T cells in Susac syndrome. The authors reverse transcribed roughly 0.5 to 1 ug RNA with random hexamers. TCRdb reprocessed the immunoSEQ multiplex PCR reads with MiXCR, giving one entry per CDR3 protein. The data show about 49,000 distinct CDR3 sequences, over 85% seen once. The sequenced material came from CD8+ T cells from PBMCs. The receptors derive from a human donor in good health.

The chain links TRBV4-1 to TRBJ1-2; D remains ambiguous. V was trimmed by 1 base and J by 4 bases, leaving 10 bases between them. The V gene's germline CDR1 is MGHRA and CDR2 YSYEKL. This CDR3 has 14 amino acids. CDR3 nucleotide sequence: TGCGCCAGCAGCCAAGTTACAGTATTCTATGGCTACACCTTC. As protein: CASSQVTVFYGYTF.

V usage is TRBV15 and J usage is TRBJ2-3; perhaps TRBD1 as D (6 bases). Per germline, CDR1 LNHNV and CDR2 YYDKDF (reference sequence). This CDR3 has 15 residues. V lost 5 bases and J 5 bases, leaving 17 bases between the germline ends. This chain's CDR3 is CATSGKQGRGDTQYF. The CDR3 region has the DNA TGTGCCACCAGCGGAAAACAGGGCCGGGGAGATACGCAGTATTTT.

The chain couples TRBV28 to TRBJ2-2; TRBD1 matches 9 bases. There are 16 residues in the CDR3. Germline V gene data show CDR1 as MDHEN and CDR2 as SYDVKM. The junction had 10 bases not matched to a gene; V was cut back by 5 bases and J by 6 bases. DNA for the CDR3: TGTGCCAGCAGTCACCCACAGGGGGCGGATGCCGGGGAGCTGTTTTTT. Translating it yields CASSHPQGADAGELFF.

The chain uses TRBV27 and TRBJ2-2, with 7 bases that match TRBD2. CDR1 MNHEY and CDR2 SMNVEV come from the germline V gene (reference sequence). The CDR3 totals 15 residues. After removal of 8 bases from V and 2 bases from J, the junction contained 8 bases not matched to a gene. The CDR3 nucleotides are TGTGCCAGCGTGGGGCTAGCGGACAACACCGGGGAGCTGTTTTTT. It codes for CASVGLADNTGELFF.

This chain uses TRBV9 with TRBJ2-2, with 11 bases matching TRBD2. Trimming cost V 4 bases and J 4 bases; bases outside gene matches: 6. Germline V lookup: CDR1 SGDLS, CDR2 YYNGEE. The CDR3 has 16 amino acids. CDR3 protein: CASSTRLAGSTGELFF. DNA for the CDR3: TGTGCCAGCAGCACCAGACTAGCGGGGTCCACCGGGGAGCTGTTTTTT.

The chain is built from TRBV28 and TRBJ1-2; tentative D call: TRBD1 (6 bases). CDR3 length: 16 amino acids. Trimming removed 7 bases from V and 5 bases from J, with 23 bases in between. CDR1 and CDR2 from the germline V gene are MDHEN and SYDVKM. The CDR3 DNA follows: TGTGCCAGCACCGATGATAGGGGGTACCTAAAGTATGGCTACACCTTC. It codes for CASTDDRGYLKYGYTF.

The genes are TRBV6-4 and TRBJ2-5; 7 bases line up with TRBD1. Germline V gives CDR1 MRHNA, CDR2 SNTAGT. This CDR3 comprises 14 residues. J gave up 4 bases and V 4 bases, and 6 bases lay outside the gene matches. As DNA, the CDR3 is TGTGCCAGCAGTGCCCGAGGGGGCCCAGAGACCCAGTACTTC. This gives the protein CASSARGGPETQYF.

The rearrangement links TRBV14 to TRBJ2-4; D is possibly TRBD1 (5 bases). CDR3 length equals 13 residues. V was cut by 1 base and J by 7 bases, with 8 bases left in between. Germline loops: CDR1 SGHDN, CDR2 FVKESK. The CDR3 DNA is TGTGCCAGCAGCCAAGCCAGGGCGAACATTCAGTACTTC. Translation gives CASSQARANIQYF.

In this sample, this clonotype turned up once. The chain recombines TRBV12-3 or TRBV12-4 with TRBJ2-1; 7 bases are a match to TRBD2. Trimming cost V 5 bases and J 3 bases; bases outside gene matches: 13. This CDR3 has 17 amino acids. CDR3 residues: CASSPLERDLNYNEQFF. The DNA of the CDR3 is TGTGCCAGCAGTCCCCTTGAGCGGGACTTAAACTACAATGAGCAGTTCTTC.

CDR3 residues: CASSLAGYQETQYF. DNA of the CDR3: TGTGCCAGCAGCTTAGCGGGTTACCAAGAGACCCAGTACTTC. V is TRBV7-9 and J is TRBJ2-5; D is undetermined. The V gene's germline CDR1 is SEHNR and CDR2 FQNEAQ (reference sequence). Trimming took 0 bases from V and 0 from J, leaving 5 bases between them. The CDR3 contains 14 residues.

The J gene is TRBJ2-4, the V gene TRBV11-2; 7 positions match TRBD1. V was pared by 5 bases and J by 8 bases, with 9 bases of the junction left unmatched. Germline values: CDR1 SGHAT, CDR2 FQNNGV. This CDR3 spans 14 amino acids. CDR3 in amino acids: CASSPDRVNYIQYF. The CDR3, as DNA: TGTGCCAGCAGCCCAGACAGGGTTAACTACATTCAGTACTTC.

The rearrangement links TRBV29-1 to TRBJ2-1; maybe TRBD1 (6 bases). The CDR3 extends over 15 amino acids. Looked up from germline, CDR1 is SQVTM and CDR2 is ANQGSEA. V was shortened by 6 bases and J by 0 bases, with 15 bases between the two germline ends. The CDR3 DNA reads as TGCAGCGTGGAAAACGGACAGAGCTCCTACAATGAGCAGTTCTTC. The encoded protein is CSVENGQSSYNEQFF.

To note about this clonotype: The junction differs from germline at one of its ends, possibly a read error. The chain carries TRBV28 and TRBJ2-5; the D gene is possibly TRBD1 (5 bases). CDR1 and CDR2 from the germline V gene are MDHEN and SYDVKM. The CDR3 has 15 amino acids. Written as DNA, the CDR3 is TGTGCCAGCAGTCCCCTGGCAGGGCTCGGAGAGACCCAGCACTTC. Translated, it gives CASSPLAGLGETQHF.

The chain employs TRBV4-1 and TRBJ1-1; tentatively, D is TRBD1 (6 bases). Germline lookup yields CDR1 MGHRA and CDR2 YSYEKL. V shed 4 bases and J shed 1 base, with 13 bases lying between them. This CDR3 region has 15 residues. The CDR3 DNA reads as TGCGCCAGCAGCCTCGGGGGGCAAGGGAACACTGAAGCTTTCTTT. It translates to CASSLGGQGNTEAFF.

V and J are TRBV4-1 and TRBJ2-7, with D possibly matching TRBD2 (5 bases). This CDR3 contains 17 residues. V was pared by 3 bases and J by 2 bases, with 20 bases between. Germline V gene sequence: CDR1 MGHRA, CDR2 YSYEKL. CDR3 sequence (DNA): TGCGCCAGCAGCCATAAGCGCACGGACTGGGGAACCTACGAGCAGTACTTC. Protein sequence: CASSHKRTDWGTYEQYF.

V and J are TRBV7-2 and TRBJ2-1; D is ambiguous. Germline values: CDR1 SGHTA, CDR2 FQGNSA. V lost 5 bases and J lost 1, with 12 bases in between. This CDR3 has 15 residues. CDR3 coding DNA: TGTGCCAGCAGCCCAGGCCCTCCATCCTACAATGAGCAGTTCTTC. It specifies CASSPGPPSYNEQFF.

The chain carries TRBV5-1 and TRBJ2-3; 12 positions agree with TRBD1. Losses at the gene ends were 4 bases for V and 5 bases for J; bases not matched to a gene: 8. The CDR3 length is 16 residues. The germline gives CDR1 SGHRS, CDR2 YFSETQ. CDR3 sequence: CASSAGDRGPGDTQYF. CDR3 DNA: TGCGCCAGCAGCGCCGGGGACAGGGGGCCTGGAGATACGCAGTATTTT. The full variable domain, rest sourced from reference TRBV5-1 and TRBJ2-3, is KAGVTQTPRYLIKTRGQQVTLSCSPISGHRSVSWYQQTPGQGLQFLFEYFSETQRNKGNFPGRFSGRQFSNSRSEMNVSTLELGDSALYLCASSAGDRGPGDTQYFGPGTRLTVL.

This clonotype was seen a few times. Here the CDR3 DNA reads TGTGCCAGCAGCCAACAGGGTTACGAGCAGTACTTC. Its translation: CASSQQGYEQYF. This sequence joins TRBV3-1 and TRBJ2-7, with a possible D match to TRBD1 (5 bases). Trimming took 2 bases from V and 4 from J, leaving 6 bases between them. Germline loops: CDR1 LGHDT, CDR2 YNNKEL (reference sequence). The CDR3 totals 12 residues.

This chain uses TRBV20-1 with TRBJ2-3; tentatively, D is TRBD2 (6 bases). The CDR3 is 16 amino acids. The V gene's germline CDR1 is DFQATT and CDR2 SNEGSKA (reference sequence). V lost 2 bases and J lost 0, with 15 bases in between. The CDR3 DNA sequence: TGCAGTGCTAGATCCCTGGACTACCGTAGCACAGATACGCAGTATTTT. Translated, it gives CSARSLDYRSTDTQYF.

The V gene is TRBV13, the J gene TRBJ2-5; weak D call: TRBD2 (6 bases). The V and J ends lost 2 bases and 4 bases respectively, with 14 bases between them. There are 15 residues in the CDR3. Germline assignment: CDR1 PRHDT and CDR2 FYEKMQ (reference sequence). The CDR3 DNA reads TGTGCCAGCAGCTTACCTTGGCGGGATGGAGAGACCCAGTACTTC. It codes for CASSLPWRDGETQYF. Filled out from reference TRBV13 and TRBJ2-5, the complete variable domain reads AAGVIQSPRHLIKEKRETATLKCYPIPRHDTVYWYQQGPGQDPQFLISFYEKMQSDKGSIPDRFSAQQFSDYHSELNMSSLELGDSALYFCASSLPWRDGETQYFGPGTRLLVL.

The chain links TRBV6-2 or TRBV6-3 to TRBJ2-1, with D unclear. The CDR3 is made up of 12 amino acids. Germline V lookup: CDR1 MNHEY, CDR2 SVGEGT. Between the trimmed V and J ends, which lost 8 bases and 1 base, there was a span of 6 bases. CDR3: CASGRSYNEQFF. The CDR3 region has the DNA TGTGCCAGCGGACGTTCCTACAATGAGCAGTTCTTC.

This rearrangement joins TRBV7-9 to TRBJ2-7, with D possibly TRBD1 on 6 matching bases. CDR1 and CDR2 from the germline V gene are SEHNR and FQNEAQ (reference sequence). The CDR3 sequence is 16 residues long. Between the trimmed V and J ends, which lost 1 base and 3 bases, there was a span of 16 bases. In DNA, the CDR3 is TGTGCCAGCAGCTTAGGCGGCCGGGACACCTTCTACGAGCAGTACTTC. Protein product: CASSLGGRDTFYEQYF.